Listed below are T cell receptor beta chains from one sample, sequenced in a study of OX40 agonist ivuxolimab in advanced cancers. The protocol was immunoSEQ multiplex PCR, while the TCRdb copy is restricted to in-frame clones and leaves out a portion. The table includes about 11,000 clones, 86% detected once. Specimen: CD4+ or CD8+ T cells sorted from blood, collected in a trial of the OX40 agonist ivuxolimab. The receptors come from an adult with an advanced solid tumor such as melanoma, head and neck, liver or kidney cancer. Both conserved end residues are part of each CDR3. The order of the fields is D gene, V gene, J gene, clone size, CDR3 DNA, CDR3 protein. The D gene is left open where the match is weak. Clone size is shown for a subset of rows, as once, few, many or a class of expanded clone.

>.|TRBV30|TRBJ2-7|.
TGTGCCTGGAGTGGGACTTCCCCCTACGAGCAGTACTTC
CAWSGTSPYEQYF
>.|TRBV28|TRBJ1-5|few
TGTGCCAGCAGTTTGAGAGGGGAACTTCAGCCCCAGCATTTT
CASSLRGELQPQHF
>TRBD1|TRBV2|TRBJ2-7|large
TGTGCCAGCAGCGAAACAGGGGACGAGCAGTACTTC
CASSETGDEQYF
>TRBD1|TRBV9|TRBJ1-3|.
TGTGCCAGCAGCGTAGACAGGGGATTCTCTGGAAACACCATATATTTT
CASSVDRGFSGNTIYF
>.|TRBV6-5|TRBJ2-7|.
TGTGCCAGCAGTCCAGACTCCCTCAACGAGCAGTACTTC
CASSPDSLNEQYF
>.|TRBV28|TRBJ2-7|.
TGTGCCAGCAGTTTAGCCCCCGGCCCCTCCTACGAGCAGTACTTC
CASSLAPGPSYEQYF
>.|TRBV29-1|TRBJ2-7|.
TGCAGCGTTATTCGTCGAAGCTCCTACGAGCAGTACTTC
CSVIRRSSYEQYF
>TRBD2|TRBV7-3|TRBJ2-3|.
TGTGCCAGCAGCATACACCACCTTACTAGCGGCCGCACAGATACGCAGTATTTT
CASSIHHLTSGRTDTQYF
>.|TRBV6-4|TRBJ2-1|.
TGTGCCAGCAGTGACCGAGCGGAATCCTACAATGAGCAGTTCTTC
CASSDRAESYNEQFF
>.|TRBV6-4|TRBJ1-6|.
TGTGCCAGCAGAGCCGGGACCGGCTCACCCCTCCACTTT
CASRAGTGSPLHF
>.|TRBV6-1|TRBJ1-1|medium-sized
TGTGCCAGCAGAATGTCGGGGGCCGGCTCTGAAGCTTTCTTT
CASRMSGAGSEAFF
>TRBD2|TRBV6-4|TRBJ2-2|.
TGTGCCAGCAGTGAGGCTAGCGGGAGCGCCGGGGAGCTGTTTTTT
CASSEASGSAGELFF
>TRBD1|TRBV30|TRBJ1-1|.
TGTGCCTGGAGTTTCCCCCCGGACAGGACTGAAGCTTTCTTT
CAWSFPPDRTEAFF
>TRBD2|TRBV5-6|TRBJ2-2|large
TGTGCCAGCAGCAGGACTAGCGAGATCACCGGGGAGCTGTTTTTT
CASSRTSEITGELFF
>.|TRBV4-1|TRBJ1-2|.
TGCGCCAGCAGCCAGGTTTCTGCCTATGGCTACACCTTC
CASSQVSAYGYTF
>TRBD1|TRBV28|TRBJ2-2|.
TGTGCCAGCAGTTCCTGGACAGGCGCGAACACCGGGGAGCTGTTTTTT
CASSSWTGANTGELFF